This TCR beta chain was found in a study of beta chain features in type 1 diabetes. Study-level results: Type 1 diabetes patients had moderately but significantly shorter TCRB CDR3s in all four CD4+ subsets.

Expressed TCRB transcripts were sequenced because the isolated RNA had all been reverse transcribed beforehand. Naive, central memory and regulatory T cell samples produced a mean of approximately 3.5 million reads. Produced via immunoSEQ multiplex PCR; TCRdb's table is partial and in-frame only. The sample consists of roughly 340,000 clones, around 12% of them appearing once. The ends lost 5 bases at V and 8 bases at J; junction bases unmatched: 14. The CDR3 consists of 16 residues. The germline gives CDR1 SGHAT, CDR2 FQDESV (reference sequence). As concerns this clone: Its antigen is still unknown.

The sequence derives from a woman aged 18 to 35 with type 1 diabetes. The material sequenced was naive CD4+ T cells from blood. The V and J genes are TRBV11-1 and TRBJ2-1, with 8 bases matching TRBD1. This CDR3 is CASSRRTGINTYEQFF. The CDR3 DNA reads as TGTGCCAGCAGCCGCAGGACAGGGATCAACACATATGAGCAGTTCTTC.